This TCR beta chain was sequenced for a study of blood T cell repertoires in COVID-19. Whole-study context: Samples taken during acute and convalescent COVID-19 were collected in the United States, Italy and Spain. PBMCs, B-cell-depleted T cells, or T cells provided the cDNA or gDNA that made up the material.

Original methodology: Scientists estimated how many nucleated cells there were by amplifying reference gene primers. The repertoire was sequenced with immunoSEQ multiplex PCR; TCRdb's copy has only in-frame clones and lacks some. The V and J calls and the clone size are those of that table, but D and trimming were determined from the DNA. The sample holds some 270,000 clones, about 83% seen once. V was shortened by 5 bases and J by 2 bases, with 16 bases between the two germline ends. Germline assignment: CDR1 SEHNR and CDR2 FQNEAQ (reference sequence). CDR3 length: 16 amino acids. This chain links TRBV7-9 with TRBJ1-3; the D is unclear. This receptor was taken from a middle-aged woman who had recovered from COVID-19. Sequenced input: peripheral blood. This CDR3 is CASSPDLSSAGNTIYF. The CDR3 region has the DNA TGTGCCAGCAGCCCCGACCTCTCGAGCGCTGGAAACACCATATATTTT.